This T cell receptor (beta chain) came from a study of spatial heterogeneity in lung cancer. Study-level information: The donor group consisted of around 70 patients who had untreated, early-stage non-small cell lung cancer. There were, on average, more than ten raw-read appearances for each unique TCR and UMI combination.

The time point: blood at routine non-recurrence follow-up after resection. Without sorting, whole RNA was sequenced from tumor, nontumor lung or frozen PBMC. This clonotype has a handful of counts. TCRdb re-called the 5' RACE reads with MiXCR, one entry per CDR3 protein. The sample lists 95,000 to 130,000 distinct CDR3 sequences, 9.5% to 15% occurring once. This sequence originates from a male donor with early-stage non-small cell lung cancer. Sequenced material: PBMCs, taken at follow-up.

CDR3 DNA sequence: TGCAGTGCTAGATCACTCGACAGGTCTGACACTGAAGCTTTCTTT. Residues: CSARSLDRSDTEAFF. V is TRBV20-1 and J is TRBJ1-1, with D tentatively TRBD1 (6 bases). The germline V and J ends were trimmed by 2 bases and 3 bases, with 16 bases remaining between them. CDR3 length: 15 residues. The V gene's germline CDR1 is DFQATT and CDR2 SNEGSKA (reference sequence).